Reported below is one TCR beta chain. This clone's antigen is unknown. It has no much larger one-base neighbor in the sample; base qualities were not kept. Libraries were constructed by the immunoSEQ multiplex PCR assay. Held by TCRdb, this immuneACCESS table contains in-frame sequences only and omits some clones. Under half of the omission traces to an unresolved V gene where checked; the cause of the rest is unknown. The sample profile shows about 81,000 clones; around 72% of them were found once. 11% to 15% of the sample comes from the top ten. The sample originates from a study of radiotherapy plus CTLA-4 blockade in lung cancer (dated by TCRdb to the late 2010s). About the investigation overall: Among enrolled patients, approximately 19% had an objective response and approximately 30% reached disease control.

Reading the germline V gene gives CDR1 ENHRY and CDR2 SYGVKD. The CDR3 covers 11 residues, taking in both the cysteine and the phenylalanine. Kept here is only the CDR3 DNA, which spans 33 bases and is read in frame from base 1. V and J are truncated by 3 bases and 2 bases respectively, leaving an intervening sequence of 2 bases. The study tested focal radiation therapy combined with CTLA-4 blockade (ipilimumab) in patients with chemo-refractory metastatic non-small-cell lung cancer. On the study overall, not on this receptor specifically: After treatment with radiotherapy and ipilimumab, TCR clones that originated in tumors expanded in peripheral blood. Increased serum interferon-beta after radiation, together with early dynamic changes in blood T cell clones, were reported to be the strongest predictors of response.

The clonotype comes from a human donor with non-small cell lung cancer that progressed on radiotherapy plus ipilimumab. The source material was peripheral blood, sampled from a patient treated with radiotherapy plus ipilimumab. The chain is encoded by TRBV10-3 joined to TRBJ2-7; no D segment can be confidently identified. The nucleotides are TGTGCCATCAGTGAAACCTACGAGCAGTACTTC. The resulting protein is CAISETYEQYF.